A single sample is the source of the 20 T cell receptor beta chains below, sequenced in a study of OX40 agonist ivuxolimab in advanced cancers. Here immunoSEQ multiplex PCR was the method, and the copy in TCRdb shows in-frame clones only, minus some. This table holds 65,000 to 70,000 clones, about 89% found once. The sequenced sample was CD4+ or CD8+ T cells sorted from blood, obtained in a trial of the OX40 agonist ivuxolimab. These receptors were collected from an adult with an advanced solid tumor such as melanoma, head and neck, liver or kidney cancer.

The J gene is TRBJ2-2, the V gene TRBV27; 14 bases line up with TRBD2. The CDR3 has 16 residues. In germline, CDR1 is MNHEY, CDR2 SMNVEV (reference sequence). V was clipped by 6 bases and J by 6 bases; unmatched bases: 6. DNA of the CDR3: TGTGCCAGCAGCATGGGACTAGCGGGAGATCCCGGGGAGCTGTTTTTT. It encodes CASSMGLAGDPGELFF.

This chain uses TRBV6-5 with TRBJ1-6; TRBD1 aligns across 8 bases. The CDR3 contains 12 residues. The V gene end was trimmed by 6 bases and the J gene end by 9 bases; junction bases not matched to a gene: 1. Per germline, CDR1 MNHEY and CDR2 SVGAGI. This CDR3 reads CASRGQASPLHF. CDR3 sequence (DNA): TGTGCCAGCAGGGGACAGGCTTCACCCCTCCACTTT.

The rearrangement joins TRBV5-1 to TRBJ1-1; D ambiguous. The V end was cut by 1 base, the J end by 8 bases, with 12 bases between. The CDR3 contains 13 residues. Germline CDR1 and CDR2: SGHRS and YFSETQ. For the CDR3, the DNA is TGCGCCAGCAGCTTGAATGGCCGGGCCGAAGCTTTCTTT. Protein sequence: CASSLNGRAEAFF.

The chain has TRBV18 and TRBJ1-5; D may be TRBD1 (5 bases). CDR3 length: 16 amino acids. Germline-derived CDR1 and CDR2 are KGHSH and LQKENI. The V gene lost 0 bases and the J gene lost 2 bases, with 11 bases spanning the gap. CDR3 sequence reads: CASSPPVGGGNQPQHF. DNA of the CDR3: TGTGCCAGCTCACCACCGGTGGGAGGGGGCAATCAGCCCCAGCATTTT.

The rearrangement links TRBV7-9 to TRBJ1-4, with 8 bases lining up with TRBD1. This CDR3 has 16 residues. Unmatched junction bases numbered 15, after V lost 7 bases and J lost 8 bases. Germline-derived CDR1 and CDR2 are SEHNR and FQNEAQ (reference sequence). CDR3 in amino acids: CASKIGQGRTEEKLFF. In DNA form, the CDR3 reads TGTGCCAGCAAAATCGGACAGGGACGAACGGAGGAAAAACTGTTTTTT.

The CDR3 bases are TGTGCCAGCAGCCTTGAGCGGGGGCCCTCCTACGAGCAGTACTTC. Translated: CASSLERGPSYEQYF. The J gene is TRBJ2-7, the V gene TRBV5-4, with 8 bases fitting TRBD2. The CDR3 extends over 15 amino acids. V trimming: 4 bases; J trimming: 0 bases; junction bases outside the gene matches: 6. Germline CDR1 SGHNT, CDR2 YYREEE (reference sequence).

The chain is built from TRBV14 and TRBJ2-2, with D possibly TRBD1 on 5 matching bases. Trimming cost V 1 base and J 2 bases, with 8 bases left between them. Germline CDR1 SGHDN, CDR2 FVKESK. This CDR3 has 15 residues. The CDR3 region is CASSQVQGNTGELFF. The CDR3 DNA follows: TGTGCCAGCAGCCAAGTCCAGGGTAACACCGGGGAGCTGTTTTTT.

This chain links TRBV7-9 with TRBJ2-1; possibly TRBD1 for D (6 bases). V gave up 5 bases and J gave up 4 bases, with 6 bases separating them. Germline V gene lookup returns CDR1 SEHNR and CDR2 FQNEAQ (reference sequence). The CDR3 covers 12 residues. In DNA, the CDR3 is TGTGCCAGCAGCGACAGGTACAATGAGCAGTTCTTC. Amino acid sequence: CASSDRYNEQFF.

V usage is TRBV5-5 and J usage is TRBJ1-1, with D possibly matching TRBD1 (5 bases). V dropped 0 bases and J dropped 7 bases, with 10 bases sitting between them. The CDR3 covers 13 residues. Germline V gene lookup returns CDR1 SGHKS and CDR2 YYEKEE (reference sequence). The CDR3 sequence: CASSLDPTGEAFF. CDR3 DNA: TGTGCCAGCAGCTTGGATCCCACAGGTGAAGCTTTCTTT. The full variable domain, its missing parts supplied by reference TRBV5-5 and TRBJ1-1, is DAGVTQSPTHLIKTRGQQVTLRCSPISGHKSVSWYQQVLGQGPQFIFQYYEKEERGRGNFPDRFSARQFPNYSSELNVNALLLGDSALYLCASSLDPTGEAFFGQGTRLTVV.

Concerning this clone itself: Relative to the germline gene, one junction end is altered; a read error may explain this. Different DNA sequences within this sample yield the same CDR3. The rearrangement links TRBV6-6 to TRBJ2-3, with D uncertain. Germline values: CDR1 MNHNY, CDR2 SVGAGI (reference sequence). The CDR3 contains 11 residues. CDR3 sequence reads: CASRYTDTQYF. As DNA, the CDR3 is TGTGCCAGCAGATACACAGATACGCAGTACTTT.

The chain employs TRBV19 and TRBJ2-2, with 8 bases matching TRBD2. Germline loops: CDR1 LNHDA, CDR2 SQIVND (reference sequence). The ends lost 3 bases at V and 4 bases at J; junction bases unmatched: 13. The CDR3 totals 18 residues. As DNA, the CDR3 is TGTGCCAGTAGTATCCCCCAGCGGGAGAATCTATTCACCGGGGAGCTGTTTTTT. Protein sequence: CASSIPQRENLFTGELFF.

The rearrangement links TRBV7-3 to TRBJ1-1, with D perhaps matching TRBD1 (5 bases). This CDR3 has 13 residues. Looked up from germline, CDR1 is SGHTA and CDR2 is FQGTGA. V was shortened by 2 bases and J by 4 bases, with 8 bases between the two germline ends. The CDR3 DNA reads as TGTGCCAGCAGCTTACGGGGGAGCACTGAAGCTTTCTTT. This sequence encodes CASSLRGSTEAFF.

The chain couples TRBV10-3 to TRBJ1-2; D is unclear. Trimming removed 3 bases from V and 6 bases from J, with 17 bases in between. Germline CDR1 reads ENHRY; CDR2 reads SYGVKD. The CDR3 runs 15 residues. The CDR3 coding sequence is TGTGCCATCAGTGAAAACAGTTTCGTTGCAAATGGCTACACCTTC. Its translation is CAISENSFVANGYTF.

The chain uses TRBV10-3 and TRBJ1-5, with a tentative D call TRBD1 (5 bases). The germline V gene has CDR1 ENHRY and CDR2 SYGVKD. This CDR3 comprises 13 residues. The ends were cut back, 3 bases at V and 3 bases at J, with 6 bases in the middle. CDR3: CAISDRDNQPQHF. For the CDR3, the DNA is TGTGCCATCAGTGACAGGGACAATCAGCCCCAGCATTTT.

The genes are TRBV19 and TRBJ1-5; D is ambiguous. CDR3 length: 16 residues. Trimming removed 2 bases at V and 6 bases at J, with 17 bases between. Germline lookup yields CDR1 LNHDA and CDR2 SQIVND (reference sequence). This CDR3 reads CASSILAGKGGQPQHF. In DNA form, the CDR3 reads TGTGCCAGTAGTATACTGGCAGGAAAAGGAGGTCAGCCCCAGCATTTT.

This clone was counted a single time. The rearrangement joins TRBV9 to TRBJ1-1; D gene uncertain. V was pared by 2 bases and J by 4 bases, with 15 bases between. Germline CDR1 SGDLS, CDR2 YYNGEE. The CDR3 length is 15 residues. The CDR3 nucleotides are TGTGCCAGCAGCGTCGTTGGGGTCGGTGGCACTGAAGCTTTCTTT. This sequence encodes CASSVVGVGGTEAFF.

The chain has TRBV7-3 and TRBJ1-1, with no clear D. The CDR3 has 14 residues. V lost 5 bases to trimming and J lost 6 bases, with 16 bases between them. Germline V gives CDR1 SGHTA, CDR2 FQGTGA. Written as DNA, the CDR3 is TGTGCCAGCAGCCGAACAACGCTGGACGCTGAAGCTTTCTTT. This encodes CASSRTTLDAEAFF.

The chain employs TRBV18 and TRBJ2-7, with a possible D match to TRBD2 (6 bases). The CDR3 is 14 amino acids. Trimming took 1 base from V and 2 from J, leaving 9 bases between them. Germline-derived CDR1 and CDR2 are KGHSH and LQKENI. Here the CDR3 DNA reads TGTGCCAGCTCACCACACGCGGGAACCTACGAGCAGTACTTC. This sequence encodes CASSPHAGTYEQYF.

The CDR3 DNA reads as TGTGCCAGTAGTATGGGGGCGCGGTACAATGAGCAGTTCTTC. This translates into CASSMGARYNEQFF. The chain has TRBV19 and TRBJ2-1, with TRBD1 as a possible D gene (6 bases). Deletions cut 3 bases from V and 4 bases from J, with 10 bases between. The CDR3 is 14 amino acids. Germline V gene lookup returns CDR1 LNHDA and CDR2 SQIVND (reference sequence).

The V gene is TRBV2, the J gene TRBJ1-2; maybe TRBD1 (5 bases). This CDR3 has 13 amino acids. The V and J ends lost 5 bases and 8 bases respectively, with 15 bases between them. Germline V lookup: CDR1 SNHLY, CDR2 FYNNEI. Written as DNA, the CDR3 is TGTGCCAGCAGTACGCGACAGTCTACGGGCTACACCTTC. This encodes CASSTRQSTGYTF.